This T cell receptor beta chain was documented in a study of shared clonotypes between healthy human individuals (dated by TCRdb to 2020 to 2021). Notes on the research overall: The cohort included a few men and two women between 18 and 49 years of age. Different laboratories and diverse techniques were used to prepare libraries and sequence TCR repertoires, to increase sequencing depth and limit assay-specific biases. Blood TCR repertoires of roughly five healthy adults were deeply sequenced to estimate repertoire size and the extent of clonotype sharing between individuals. Each donor's leukapheresis produced roughly between roughly 0.9 and 8.9 billion PBMCs. Per donor, three plates each were used for CD4 naive and CD4 memory, two for CD8 naive, and one for CD8 memory. The study at large found these results: Based on pairwise subsampling, the degree of clonotype sharing among donors was expected to be affected by sequencing depth. Sampling was restricted to blood, and TCR repertoires in tissue are likely to differ from TCR repertoires in blood. Compared with non-shared clonotypes, clonotypes shared by all four sorted-subset donors had higher generation probabilities. Naive subsets generally had larger estimated clonotype richness than memory subsets did. The genetic and exposure-history diversity represented was limited by the small number of donors. Across a few donors, roughly 5% of naive CD4, approximately 3.5% of naive CD8, approximately 2.5% of memory CD4, and under 0.45% of memory CD8 clonotypes were shared. Rarefaction of sorted-subset datasets indicated incomplete sequencing despite the large sequencing depth.

Using the deep immunoSEQ assay, TCR CDR3 regions were amplified from genomic DNA by multiplex PCR. Extracted genomic DNA from each cell subset was spread evenly across all wells of several immunoSEQ 96-well plates, with each plate serving as a replicate. For sorted subsets, each replicate PCR was loaded with 150 to 250 ng genomic DNA, equivalent to 25,000 to 35,000 T cell genomes. Purified libraries were quantified with a Qubit 3.0 fluorometer, sized on a Bioanalyzer 2100, and re-quantified with the KAPA Library Quantification kit. Each immunoSEQ 96-well plate was sequenced on its own single-read 150-cycle Illumina NextSeq 550 flow cell. On the authors' methods: The immunoSEQ output contained only junctional sequences without quality scores, so filtering could not match that applied to full-length reads. To assign V/J genes and CDR3, sequences were annotated using PyIR, a Python wrapper for IgBLAST v1.9, with IMGT germline references. Reads with weak V/J assignments (E-value above 1e-6), missing CDR3, stop codons, out-of-frame junctions, or ambiguous translated residues were removed. A V3J clonotype was defined by an identical inferred V gene, J gene, and CDR3 amino acid sequence. The percentage overlap between two repertoires was calculated by dividing the number of shared unique clonotypes by the size of the smaller repertoire. Three approaches were used to assess repertoire richness: RTK rarefaction, the Chao1 estimator, and Recon v2.1 estimates of unobserved clonotypes. Generation probabilities for all TCRbeta clonotypes obtained by the gDNA method from several donors were computed using OLGA. This immuneACCESS table, as held by TCRdb, lists in-frame sequences with V and J called but not all clones. Of the missing ones, under half trace to an unresolved V gene in checked studies; the others have no known cause. That table supplies the V and J calls and clone size; D and trimming were determined from the DNA. This sample holds 2 million to 3 million clones; roughly 93% were observed only once. The ten largest clones add up to 0.36% of the sample.

Healthy HIV-negative adults with no recently reported acute infections or vaccinations were included as donors. All donors were Caucasian adults living in Nashville, Tennessee, USA. CD4+ T cells were enriched by magnetic negative selection; naive cells were then positively selected on CD45RA, and the negative fraction formed the memory subset. Blood was obtained by leukapheresis, after which PBMCs were separated by Ficoll-Histopaque density gradient centrifugation and cryopreserved in liquid nitrogen vapor phase. Analytical flow cytometry was used to check the purity and quantity of every magnetically sorted T cell population. Each sorted fraction had its genomic DNA isolated and then quantified by UV absorbance on a Nanodrop 2000c. Worth noting for this clone: What antigen it recognizes has not been identified. Base quality data are lacking; no much larger clone is found one base away.

CDR1 and CDR2 (SGHTA, FQGTGA) derive from the germline V gene. The CDR3 starts with the cysteine, ends with the phenylalanine, and has 15 residues. Of all the DNA, just the CDR3 is kept, 45 bases in frame from base 1. Cut back by 0 bases and 6 bases, the V and J ends lie 14 bases apart. The sequence joins TRBV7-3 to TRBJ1-1; the D gene is perhaps TRBD1, on 6 matching bases. The receptor's source is a man aged 18 to 35 in good health. Some clones in this sample may be carry-over from other donors' samples. Sequencing used naive CD4+ T cells from PBMCs. Sample cell subset or site, as interpreted from the label and publication: CD45RA+ positively selected. The DNA is TGTGCCAGCAGCTTAACGCCAGGGGAGCGGTCTGAAGCTTTCTTT. Its translation is CASSLTPGERSEAFF. The full variable domain, completed from the reference TRBV7-3 and TRBJ1-1 proteins outside the CDR3, reads GAGVSQTPSNKVTEKGKYVELRCDPISGHTALYWYRQSLGQGPEFLIYFQGTGAADDSGLPNDRFFAVRPEGSVSTLKIQRTERGDSAVYLCASSLTPGERSEAFFGQGTRLTVV.